One sample yielded the 22 T cell receptor beta chains listed below, sequenced in a study of T cells after yellow fever vaccination. TCRdb itself ran the 5' RACE reads through MiXCR, one entry per CDR3 protein. The table has about 630,000 distinct CDR3 sequences, about 12% seen once. Sequenced here: PBMCs, sampled on the day of the yellow fever booster vaccination. These receptors were obtained from a man aged 25-45 years who received the YFV17D yellow fever vaccine.

In this sample, this clonotype turned up a few times. The chain couples TRBV10-2 to TRBJ2-2; TRBD1 matches 11 bases. Trimming removed 6 bases from V and 5 bases from J; junction bases left unmatched: 5. The CDR3 is 15 amino acids. Germline V gene sequence: CDR1 WSHSY, CDR2 SAAADI. The CDR3 loop is CASRDRDRGTGELFF. The CDR3 coding sequence is TGCGCCAGCAGGGACCGGGACAGGGGGACCGGGGAGCTGTTTTTT.

The chain employs TRBV19 and TRBJ2-1; TRBD2 is a possible D gene (6 bases). This CDR3 region has 14 residues. Germline assignment: CDR1 LNHDA and CDR2 SQIVND (reference sequence). V lost 10 bases, J lost 0 bases, and 13 bases lay in between. The chain's CDR3 is CATGSRGSYNEQFF. As DNA, the CDR3 is TGTGCCACCGGGAGCCGGGGCTCCTACAATGAGCAGTTCTTC.

This chain uses TRBV6-1 with TRBJ2-5; D might be TRBD1 (5 bases). V shed 9 bases and J shed 1 base, with 15 bases lying between them. The CDR3 has 14 amino acids. The germline V gene encodes CDR1 MNHNS and CDR2 SASEGT. CDR3 DNA: TGTGCCAGAACAAACGGAGACAGCCAAGAGACCCAGTACTTC. It is translated as CARTNGDSQETQYF.

This clonotype was detected many times. The chain links TRBV5-1 to TRBJ1-1; weak D call: TRBD1 (6 bases). Trimming shortened V by 3 bases and J by 11 bases, and 14 bases separated the two germline ends. This CDR3 region has 12 residues. The germline CDR1 and CDR2 sequences are SGHRS and YFSETQ. The CDR3 nucleotides are TGCGCCAGCAGCTCGCCGGGGGGCGCGGCTTTCTTT. Translating it yields CASSSPGGAAFF.

This clonotype was counted only a few times. The gene calls are TRBV7-2 and TRBJ2-1, with D perhaps given as TRBD1 or TRBD2 (7 bases each). The germline V gene has CDR1 SGHTA and CDR2 FQGNSA. The V gene lost 9 bases and the J gene lost 6 bases, with 12 bases spanning the gap. The CDR3 extends over 12 amino acids. CDR3 DNA: TGTGCCAGTGCAGGGGGGGGCAATGAGCAGTTCTTC. The encoded protein is CASAGGGNEQFF.

There are a few counts of this clonotype. This chain uses TRBV6-1 with TRBJ2-7; TRBD1 might be the D (6 bases). Germline V gives CDR1 MNHNS, CDR2 SASEGT. The V gene lost 5 bases and the J gene lost 5 bases, with 19 bases spanning the gap. This CDR3 comprises 15 residues. The CDR3 reads CASSRTALLGDEQYF. The CDR3 DNA is TGTGCCAGCAGTCGGACAGCTCTATTGGGGGACGAGCAGTACTTC.

The chain employs TRBV9 and TRBJ2-1; 7 nucleotides match TRBD2. The CDR3 runs 15 residues. In germline, CDR1 is SGDLS, CDR2 YYNGEE. With V trimmed by 2 bases and J by 7 bases, 9 bases remained unmatched. CDR3 in amino acids: CASSVVGGEKNEQFF. CDR3 in DNA: TGTGCCAGCAGCGTCGTGGGGGGGGAAAAAAATGAGCAGTTCTTC.

The chain employs TRBV5-8 and TRBJ2-5; 7 positions match TRBD1. CDR1 SGHTS and CDR2 YDEGEE come from the germline V gene. There are 13 residues in the CDR3. V was pared by 6 bases and J by 2 bases, with 4 bases of the junction left unmatched. This CDR3 is CASNRGQQETQYF. The CDR3 nucleotides read TGTGCCAGCAACCGGGGACAGCAAGAGACCCAGTACTTC.

The chain recombines TRBV2 with TRBJ2-5, with a tentative D call TRBD2 (6 bases). V was pared by 4 bases and J by 5 bases, with 14 bases between. Germline V gene lookup returns CDR1 SNHLY and CDR2 FYNNEI. The CDR3 contains 14 residues. The CDR3 protein is CASSGYAGRETQYF. Here the CDR3 DNA reads TGTGCCAGCAGTGGGTACGCGGGGAGGGAGACCCAGTACTTC.

The chain couples TRBV7-8 to TRBJ2-3, with D possibly called TRBD1 or TRBD2 (5 bases each). Germline V gives CDR1 SGHVS, CDR2 FQNEAQ. This CDR3 comprises 14 residues. Trimming took 5 bases from V and 7 from J, leaving 16 bases between them. The CDR3 spells CASSVDPGLNTQYF. The CDR3 region has the DNA TGTGCCAGCAGCGTAGACCCGGGGCTAAATACGCAGTATTTT. The complete variable domain, with remaining parts taken from reference TRBV7-8 and TRBJ2-3, reads GAGVSQSPRYKVAKRGQDVALRCDPISGHVSLFWYQQALGQGPEFLTYFQNEAQLDKSGLPSDRFFAERPEGSVSTLKIQRTQQEDSAVYLCASSVDPGLNTQYFGPGTRLTVL.

This clonotype was found a few times. This chain joins TRBV12-3 or TRBV12-4 and TRBJ1-6; possibly TRBD1 for D (6 bases). This CDR3 is built from 14 residues. Trimming took 5 bases from V and 9 from J, leaving 14 bases between them. The CDR3 reads CASSQGTLSSPLHF. In nucleotides, the CDR3 is TGTGCCAGCAGTCAAGGGACACTGAGTTCACCCCTCCACTTT.

This clonotype has at least ten counts. The chain carries TRBV18 and TRBJ2-7; 7 bases are shared with TRBD2. The CDR3 is 16 amino acids. Trimming took 4 bases from V and 6 from J; bases not matched to a gene: 15. The germline V gene has CDR1 KGHSH and CDR2 LQKENI. The CDR3 sequence: CASSLDLAGVSLEQYF. In DNA form, the CDR3 reads TGTGCCAGCTCACTAGATCTGGCGGGAGTCTCTCTCGAGCAGTACTTC.

This clonotype appeared once. The J gene is TRBJ1-4, the V gene TRBV29-1; a possible D gene is TRBD1 (5 bases). CDR1 is SQVTM, CDR2 ANQGSEA, per germline. The CDR3 has 12 amino acids. The germline V and J ends were trimmed by 7 bases and 8 bases, with 14 bases remaining between them. CDR3 DNA: TGCAGCGCCCTCGGGACCGGCGAAAAACTGTTTTTT. This translates into CSALGTGEKLFF.

This clonotype has just a few counts. The CDR3 nucleotides read TGTGCCAGCTCACCACCGTCGACCGCTACCTCCTACGAGCAGTACTTC. Translating it yields CASSPPSTATSYEQYF. V and J are TRBV18 and TRBJ2-7; D not resolved. This CDR3 has 16 residues. The germline V gene has CDR1 KGHSH and CDR2 LQKENI. The germline V and J ends were trimmed by 0 bases and 0 bases, with 12 bases remaining between them.

This clonotype was counted many times. The chain joins TRBV7-2 to TRBJ2-7, with D perhaps TRBD1 (5 bases). V was clipped by 5 bases and J by 6 bases, with 14 bases between them. Germline V gene sequence: CDR1 SGHTA, CDR2 FQGNSA. CDR3 length: 13 amino acids. The CDR3 spells CASSPVDMGEQYF. The CDR3 DNA sequence: TGTGCCAGCAGCCCAGTGGACATGGGCGAGCAGTACTTC.

This clonotype came up a few times. The chain recombines TRBV6-2 or TRBV6-3 with TRBJ1-5, with D maybe TRBD1 (5 bases). Trimming cost V 2 bases and J 1 base, with 9 bases left between them. Germline V gene data show CDR1 as MNHEY and CDR2 as SVGEGT. The CDR3 is made up of 15 amino acids. The CDR3 region is CASSYAGSSNQPQHF. The DNA of the CDR3 is TGTGCCAGCAGTTACGCAGGGAGCAGCAATCAGCCCCAGCATTTT.

This clonotype was seen a handful of times. The chain uses TRBV20-1 and TRBJ2-1; D may match TRBD1 or TRBD2 (6 bases each). This CDR3 is 13 amino acids long. Germline V gene data show CDR1 as DFQATT and CDR2 as SNEGSKA (reference sequence). Deletions cut 4 bases from V and 8 bases from J, with 15 bases between. The CDR3 DNA reads as TGCAGTGCTAACGGGGGCGCGTTAGATGAGCAGTTCTTC. Translation gives CSANGGALDEQFF.

This clonotype appeared many times. CDR3 sequence reads: CASSQFSGESTDTQYF. CDR3 nucleotide sequence: TGTGCCAGCAGCCAATTTAGCGGGGAAAGCACAGATACGCAGTATTTT. The chain is built from TRBV4-2 and TRBJ2-3; 8 bases match TRBD2. V lost 2 bases, J lost 0 bases, and 4 bases stayed unmatched. This CDR3 region has 16 residues. CDR1 is LGHNA, CDR2 YNFKEQ, per germline.

A note on this clonotype: An end of the junction differs from the germline gene, which may be a read error. The chain is built from TRBV20-1 and TRBJ1-1; D is unresolved. Looked up from germline, CDR1 is DFQATT and CDR2 is SNEGSKA (reference sequence). The CDR3 is 8 amino acids. Here the CDR3 reads CSITEAFF. The CDR3 region has the DNA TGTTCAATCACTGAAGCTTTCTTT.

This chain uses TRBV6-5 with TRBJ1-5, with D possibly matching TRBD1 (5 bases). The CDR3 runs 13 residues. The germline CDR1 and CDR2 sequences are MNHEY and SVGAGI. V was clipped by 5 bases and J by 1 base, with 6 bases between them. The CDR3 DNA is TGTGCCAGCAGTCACAGGAGCAATCAGCCCCAGCATTTT. Translation gives CASSHRSNQPQHF.

The table lists this clonotype with a few counts. The chain joins TRBV6-2 or TRBV6-3 to TRBJ2-1; perhaps TRBD1 as D (6 bases). V dropped 0 bases and J dropped 0 bases, with 6 bases sitting between them. Germline values: CDR1 MNHEY, CDR2 SVGEGT. The CDR3 consists of 15 residues. The CDR3: CASSYSDSSYNEQFF. CDR3 in DNA: TGTGCCAGCAGTTACTCGGACAGCTCCTACAATGAGCAGTTCTTC.

The chain combines TRBV18 with TRBJ2-1; no clear D gene. Germline assignment: CDR1 KGHSH and CDR2 LQKENI. The CDR3 loop spans 16 amino acids. The V gene lost 6 bases and the J gene lost 4 bases, with 19 bases spanning the gap. The CDR3 reads CASSRTNTPAYNEQFF. The CDR3 nucleotides are TGTGCCAGCTCCCGTACCAATACTCCCGCGTACAATGAGCAGTTCTTC.